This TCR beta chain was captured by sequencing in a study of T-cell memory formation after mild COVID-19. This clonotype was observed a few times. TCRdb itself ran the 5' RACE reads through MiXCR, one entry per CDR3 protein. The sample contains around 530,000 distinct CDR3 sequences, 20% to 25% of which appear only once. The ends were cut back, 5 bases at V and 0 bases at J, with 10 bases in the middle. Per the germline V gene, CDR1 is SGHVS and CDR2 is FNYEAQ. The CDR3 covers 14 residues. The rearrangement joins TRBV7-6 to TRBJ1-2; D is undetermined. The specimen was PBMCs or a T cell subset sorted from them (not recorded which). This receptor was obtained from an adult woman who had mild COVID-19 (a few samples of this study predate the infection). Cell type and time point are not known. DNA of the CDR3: TGTGCCAGCAGCCAAAACGGCGCTAACTATGGCTACACCTTC. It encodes CASSQNGANYGYTF.